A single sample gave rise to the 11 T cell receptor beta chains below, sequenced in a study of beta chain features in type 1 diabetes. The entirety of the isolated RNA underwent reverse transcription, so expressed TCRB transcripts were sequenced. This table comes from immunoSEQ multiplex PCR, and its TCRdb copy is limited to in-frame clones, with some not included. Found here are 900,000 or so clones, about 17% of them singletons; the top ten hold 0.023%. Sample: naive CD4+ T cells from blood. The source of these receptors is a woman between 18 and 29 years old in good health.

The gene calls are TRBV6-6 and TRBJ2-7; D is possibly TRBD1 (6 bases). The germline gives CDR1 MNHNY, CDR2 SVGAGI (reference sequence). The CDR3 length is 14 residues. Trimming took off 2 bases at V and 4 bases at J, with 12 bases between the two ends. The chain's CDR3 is CASSYDRDNYEQYF. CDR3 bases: TGTGCCAGCAGTTACGACCGGGACAATTACGAGCAGTACTTC.

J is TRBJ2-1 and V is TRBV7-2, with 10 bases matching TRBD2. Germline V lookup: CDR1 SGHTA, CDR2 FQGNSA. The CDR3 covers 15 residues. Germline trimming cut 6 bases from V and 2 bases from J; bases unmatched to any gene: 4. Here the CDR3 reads CASSPGTSAYNEQFF. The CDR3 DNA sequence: TGTGCCAGCAGTCCCGGGACTAGCGCCTACAATGAGCAGTTCTTC.

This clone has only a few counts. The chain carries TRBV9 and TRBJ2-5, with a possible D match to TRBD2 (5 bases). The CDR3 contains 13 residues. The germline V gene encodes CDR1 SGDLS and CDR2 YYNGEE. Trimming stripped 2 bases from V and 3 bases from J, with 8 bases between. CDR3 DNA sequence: TGTGCCAGCAGCGTTTCTAGCAAAGAGACCCAGTACTTC. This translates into CASSVSSKETQYF.

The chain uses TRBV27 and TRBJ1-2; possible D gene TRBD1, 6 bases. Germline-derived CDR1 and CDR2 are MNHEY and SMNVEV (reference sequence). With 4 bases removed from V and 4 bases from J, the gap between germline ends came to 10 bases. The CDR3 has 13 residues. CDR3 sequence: CASSSRGGYGYTF. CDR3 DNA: TGTGCCAGCAGTTCGCGAGGGGGCTATGGCTACACCTTC.

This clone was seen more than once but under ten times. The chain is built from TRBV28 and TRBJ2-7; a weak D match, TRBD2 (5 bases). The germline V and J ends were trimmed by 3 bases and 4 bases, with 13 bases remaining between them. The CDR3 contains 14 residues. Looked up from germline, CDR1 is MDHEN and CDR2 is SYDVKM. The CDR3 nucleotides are TGTGCCAGCAGTTTTCCGACTACAAGGTACGAGCAGTACTTC. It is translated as CASSFPTTRYEQYF.

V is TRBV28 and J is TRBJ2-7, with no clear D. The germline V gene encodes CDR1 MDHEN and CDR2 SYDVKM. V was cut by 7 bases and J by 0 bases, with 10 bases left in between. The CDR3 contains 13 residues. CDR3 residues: CASIGTTSYEQYF. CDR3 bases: TGTGCCAGCATAGGAACTACCTCCTACGAGCAGTACTTC. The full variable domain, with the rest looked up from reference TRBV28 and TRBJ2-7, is DVKVTQSSRYLVKRTGEKVFLECVQDMDHENMFWYRQDPGLGLRLIYFSYDVKMKEKGDIPEGYSVSREKKERFSLILESASTNQTSMYLCASIGTTSYEQYFGPGTRLTVT.

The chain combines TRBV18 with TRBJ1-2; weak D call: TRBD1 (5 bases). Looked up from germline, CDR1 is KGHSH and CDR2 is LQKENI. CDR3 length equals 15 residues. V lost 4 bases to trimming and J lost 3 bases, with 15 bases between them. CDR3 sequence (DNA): TGTGCCAGCTCACGCAAGTGGCAGGGAGACTATGGCTACACCTTC. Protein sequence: CASSRKWQGDYGYTF.

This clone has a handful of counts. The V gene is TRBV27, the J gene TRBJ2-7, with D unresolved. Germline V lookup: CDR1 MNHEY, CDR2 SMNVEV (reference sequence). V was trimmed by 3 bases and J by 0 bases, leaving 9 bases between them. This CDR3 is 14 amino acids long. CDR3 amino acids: CASSLDGPSYEQYF. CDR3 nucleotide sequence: TGTGCCAGCAGTTTGGACGGCCCCTCCTACGAGCAGTACTTC.

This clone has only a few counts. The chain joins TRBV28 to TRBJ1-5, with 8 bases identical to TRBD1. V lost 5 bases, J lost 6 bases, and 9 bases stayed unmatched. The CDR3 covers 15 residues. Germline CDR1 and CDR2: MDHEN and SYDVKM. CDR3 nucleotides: TGTGCCAGCAGTAACGCAGGGGGCGCGGTTCAGCCCCAGCATTTT. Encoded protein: CASSNAGGAVQPQHF.

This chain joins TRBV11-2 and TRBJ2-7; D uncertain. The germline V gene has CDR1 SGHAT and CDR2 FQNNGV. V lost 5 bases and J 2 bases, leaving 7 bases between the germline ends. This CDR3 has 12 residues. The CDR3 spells CASSREAYEQYF. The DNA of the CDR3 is TGTGCCAGCAGCAGGGAAGCCTACGAGCAGTACTTC.

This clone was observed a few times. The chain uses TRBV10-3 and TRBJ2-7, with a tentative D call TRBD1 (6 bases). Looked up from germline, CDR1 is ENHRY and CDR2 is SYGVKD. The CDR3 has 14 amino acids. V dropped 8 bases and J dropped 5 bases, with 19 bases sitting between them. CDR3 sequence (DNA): TGTGCCATCCAGTTCGGGACAACGAGGGACGAGCAGTACTTC. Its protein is CAIQFGTTRDEQYF.